This TCR beta chain was documented in a study of control samples from healthy donors and cancer patients. The table came from immunoSEQ multiplex PCR; TCRdb's copy has only in-frame clones and leaves some out. The profile shows under 150,000 clones, approximately 90% of them singletons. The specimen was PBMCs. The receptor was isolated from a woman between 50 and 59 years old with colorectal cancer.

CDR3 DNA sequence: TGTGCCTGGAGCGCCTTAGGACTAGCGGGGGTTGAGCAGTTCTTC. This sequence encodes CAWSALGLAGVEQFF. The chain combines TRBV30 with TRBJ2-1, with 13 bases lining up with TRBD2. The V gene's germline CDR1 is GTSNPN and CDR2 SVGIG (reference sequence). V was clipped by 3 bases and J by 9 bases; unmatched bases: 8. The CDR3 spans 15 residues.